This T cell receptor beta chain was sequenced in a study of T cell changes during pregnancy in multiple sclerosis. The repertoire was sequenced with immunoSEQ multiplex PCR; TCRdb's copy has only in-frame clones and lacks some. The sample holds under 85,000 clones, just over 90% seen once. Germline CDR1 is SQVTM and CDR2 is ANQGSEA. V shed 1 base, J shed 3 bases, and the junction held 5 bases outside the gene matches. The CDR3 is 14 amino acids. The chain joins TRBV29-1 to TRBJ2-7, with 8 nucleotides matching TRBD2. The receptor comes from a female donor with multiple sclerosis, enrolled in a pregnancy study. The sample was peripheral blood, taken in the third trimester of pregnancy. The DNA of the CDR3 is TGCAGCGTTGAAGGGTTCGGGGGGGACTACGAGCAGTACTTC. Protein product: CSVEGFGGDYEQYF.